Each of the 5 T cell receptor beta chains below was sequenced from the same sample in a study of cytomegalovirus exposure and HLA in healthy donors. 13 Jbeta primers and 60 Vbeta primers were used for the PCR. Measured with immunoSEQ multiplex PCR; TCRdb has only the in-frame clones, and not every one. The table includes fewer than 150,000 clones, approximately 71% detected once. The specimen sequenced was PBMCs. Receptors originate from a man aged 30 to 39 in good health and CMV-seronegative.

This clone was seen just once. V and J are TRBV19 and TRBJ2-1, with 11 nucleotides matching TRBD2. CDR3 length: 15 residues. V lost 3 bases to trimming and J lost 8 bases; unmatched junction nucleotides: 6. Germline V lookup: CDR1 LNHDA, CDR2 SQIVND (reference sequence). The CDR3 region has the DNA TGTGCCAGTAGTATTGTCACTAGCGGGAGATATGAGCAGTTCTTC. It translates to CASSIVTSGRYEQFF.

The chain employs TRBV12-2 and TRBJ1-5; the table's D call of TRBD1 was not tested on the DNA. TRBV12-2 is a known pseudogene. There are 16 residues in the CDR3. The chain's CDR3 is CASRSRQTGSNQPQHF. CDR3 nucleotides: TGTGCAAGTCGTTCGCGACAGACTGGGAGCAATCAGCCCCAGCATTTT.

The CDR3 DNA is TGCGCCAGCAGCTTCGCCGGGACTAGCGGGTACAATGAGCAGTTCTTC. Its protein is CASSFAGTSGYNEQFF. This chain uses TRBV5-1 with TRBJ2-1; TRBD2 agrees at 12 bases. V lost 2 bases to trimming and J lost 4 bases; unmatched junction nucleotides: 4. This CDR3 is 16 amino acids long. Germline values: CDR1 SGHRS, CDR2 YFSETQ.

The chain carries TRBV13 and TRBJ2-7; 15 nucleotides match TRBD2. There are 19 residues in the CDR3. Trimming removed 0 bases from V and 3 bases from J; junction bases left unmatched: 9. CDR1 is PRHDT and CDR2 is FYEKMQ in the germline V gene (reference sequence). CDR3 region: CASSLGFWTSGRVVYEQYF. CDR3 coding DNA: TGTGCCAGCAGCTTAGGGTTTTGGACTAGCGGGAGGGTGGTCTACGAGCAGTACTTC.

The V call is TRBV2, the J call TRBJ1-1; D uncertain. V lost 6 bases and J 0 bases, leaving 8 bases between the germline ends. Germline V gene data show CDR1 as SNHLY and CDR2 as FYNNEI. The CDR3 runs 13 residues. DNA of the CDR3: TGTGCCAGCAGCGGACTGATGAACACTGAAGCTTTCTTT. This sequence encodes CASSGLMNTEAFF.